This T cell receptor (beta chain) emerged from a study of prognosis after radiotherapy for stage I lung cancer. At least ten counts were recorded for this clonotype. There are 16 residues in the CDR3. Germline loops: CDR1 SGHRS, CDR2 YFSETQ. After removal of 4 bases from V and 0 bases from J, the junction contained 3 bases not matched to a gene. Starting from genomic DNA, TCR beta CDR3 was amplified through two-round multiplex PCR. Round-one PCR had primers specific to each TRBV and TRBJ gene. TCRdb recomputed calls from the multiplex PCR reads with MiXCR, one row per CDR3 protein. The sample lists around 63,000 distinct CDR3 sequences; more than 20% were seen once.

The chain uses TRBV5-1 and TRBJ2-1; 11 bases are a match to TRBD2. This specimen consisted of PBMCs, obtained before or after stereotactic body radiation therapy (not recorded which). This receptor was obtained from a donor aged 50 or older with non-small cell lung cancer. For the CDR3, the DNA is TGCGCCAGCAGCCCACTAGCGGGGGTCTCCTACAATGAGCAGTTCTTC. It is translated as CASSPLAGVSYNEQFF. The whole variable domain, remainder taken from reference TRBV5-1 and TRBJ2-1, is KAGVTQTPRYLIKTRGQQVTLSCSPISGHRSVSWYQQTPGQGLQFLFEYFSETQRNKGNFPGRFSGRQFSNSRSEMNVSTLELGDSALYLCASSPLAGVSYNEQFFGPGTRLTVL.